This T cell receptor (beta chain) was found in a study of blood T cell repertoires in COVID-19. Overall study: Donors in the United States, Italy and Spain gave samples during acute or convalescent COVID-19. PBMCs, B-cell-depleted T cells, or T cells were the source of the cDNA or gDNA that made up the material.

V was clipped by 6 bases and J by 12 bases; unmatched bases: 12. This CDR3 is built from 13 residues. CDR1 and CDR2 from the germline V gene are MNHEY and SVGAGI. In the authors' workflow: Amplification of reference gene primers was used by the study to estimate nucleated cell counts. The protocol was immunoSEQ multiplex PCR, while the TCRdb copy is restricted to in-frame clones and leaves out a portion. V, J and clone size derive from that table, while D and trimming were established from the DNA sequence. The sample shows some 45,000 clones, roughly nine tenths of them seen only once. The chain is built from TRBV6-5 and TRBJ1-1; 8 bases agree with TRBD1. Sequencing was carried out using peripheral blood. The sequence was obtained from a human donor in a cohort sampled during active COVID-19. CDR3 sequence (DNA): TGTGCCAGCAGCTCGAGCAGGGGGCTCGAACCTTTCTTT. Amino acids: CASSSSRGLEPFF.